The 18 T cell receptor beta chains presented below share a single source sample, sequenced in a study of beta chain features in type 1 diabetes. The whole isolated RNA underwent reverse transcription, so sequencing captured expressed TCRB transcripts. The assay was immunoSEQ multiplex PCR, and TCRdb's table has in-frame clones only and misses some. The profile shows roughly 230,000 clones, 9.6% of them singletons. Sequenced: naive CD4+ T cells from blood. Every receptor here comes from a woman aged 18-35 years in good health.

The V gene is TRBV9, the J gene TRBJ1-1; D remains unclear. This CDR3 comprises 13 residues. Germline V gives CDR1 SGDLS, CDR2 YYNGEE. Trimming took off 0 bases at V and 6 bases at J, with 9 bases between the two ends. CDR3 residues: CASSVAQVPEAFF. In nucleotides, the CDR3 is TGTGCCAGCAGCGTAGCCCAGGTGCCTGAAGCTTTCTTT.

This clone was counted many times. Distinct nucleotide sequences in the sample also encode this CDR3. The rearrangement joins TRBV7-9 to TRBJ2-3, with a possible D match to TRBD2 (6 bases). Between the trimmed V and J ends, which lost 3 bases and 2 bases, there was a span of 9 bases. The CDR3 spans 14 residues. Germline loops: CDR1 SEHNR, CDR2 FQNEAQ (reference sequence). CDR3 DNA sequence: TGTGCCAGCAGCTTGGGACTTTCCACAGATACGCAGTATTTT. Amino acid sequence: CASSLGLSTDTQYF.

The V call is TRBV5-1, the J call TRBJ2-5; 7 bases map to TRBD1. The ends lost 0 bases at V and 2 bases at J; junction bases unmatched: 7. This CDR3 has 16 amino acids. Germline CDR1 is SGHRS and CDR2 is YFSETQ. CDR3 DNA sequence: TGCGCCAGCAGCTTGGCCACAGGGGTATCTCAAGAGACCCAGTACTTC. Translated: CASSLATGVSQETQYF.

This clone has just a few counts. The CDR3 nucleotides are TGCGCCAGCAGCACGGGACAGGTTCAAGAGACCCAGTACTTC. Its protein product is CASSTGQVQETQYF. The chain joins TRBV5-1 to TRBJ2-5; the match to TRBD1 covers 8 bases. After removal of 4 bases from V and 2 bases from J, the junction contained 4 bases not matched to a gene. Germline CDR1 reads SGHRS; CDR2 reads YFSETQ. This CDR3 is 14 amino acids long.

This clone occurred a few times. V gene TRBV9 combines with J gene TRBJ2-5, with a weak D call TRBD2 (6 bases). The ends were cut back, 0 bases at V and 4 bases at J, with 16 bases in the middle. This CDR3 has 16 amino acids. Germline lookup yields CDR1 SGDLS and CDR2 YYNGEE. The CDR3, as DNA: TGTGCCAGCAGCGTAGAAGCAGGAGGGGTCGGAGAGACCCAGTACTTC. Encoded protein: CASSVEAGGVGETQYF.

This clone was counted a few times. The genes are TRBV5-1 and TRBJ2-1; TRBD2 aligns across 10 bases. The length of the CDR3 is 16 residues. Germline-derived CDR1 and CDR2 are SGHRS and YFSETQ. The J segment lost 6 bases and the V segment lost 7 bases, leaving 13 bases of the junction unmatched. The DNA for the CDR3 is TGCGCCAGCTCCCGCCTGTGGACTAGCGGAGGCAATGAGCAGTTCTTC. Protein sequence: CASSRLWTSGGNEQFF.

Comments on this clone: The sample has other DNA sequences that encode this CDR3 too. V usage is TRBV6-1 and J usage is TRBJ1-1, with D uncertain. The V end lost 2 bases, the J end lost 0 bases, and 4 bases lay between the germline ends. Germline-derived CDR1 and CDR2 are MNHNS and SASEGT. This CDR3 has 13 residues. The CDR3 bases are TGTGCCAGCAGTGAAAAGCTGAACACTGAAGCTTTCTTT. Protein sequence: CASSEKLNTEAFF.

This clone showed up just a few times. The chain recombines TRBV5-1 with TRBJ2-7; 8 bases fit TRBD1. The germline gives CDR1 SGHRS, CDR2 YFSETQ. The CDR3 covers 13 residues. The junction had 6 bases not matched to a gene; V was cut back by 3 bases and J by 7 bases. In nucleotides, the CDR3 is TGCGCCAGCAGCTCCCCGGACAGGGATGAGCAGTACTTC. Its protein product is CASSSPDRDEQYF. Together with reference TRBV5-1 and TRBJ2-7, the CDR3 gives the full variable domain: KAGVTQTPRYLIKTRGQQVTLSCSPISGHRSVSWYQQTPGQGLQFLFEYFSETQRNKGNFPGRFSGRQFSNSRSEMNVSTLELGDSALYLCASSSPDRDEQYFGPGTRLTVT.

The rearrangement joins TRBV2 to TRBJ1-1; no definite D call. V lost 3 bases and J lost 0, with 14 bases in between. The germline CDR1 and CDR2 sequences are SNHLY and FYNNEI. The CDR3 has 16 amino acids. Here the CDR3 DNA reads TGTGCCAGCAGTGATACTGGCGGCAGCATGAACACTGAAGCTTTCTTT. It codes for CASSDTGGSMNTEAFF.

In its sample, this clone was seen a few times. The gene calls are TRBV7-8 and TRBJ1-1; TRBD1 aligns across 7 bases. V trimming: 6 bases; J trimming: 0 bases; junction bases outside the gene matches: 13. This CDR3 is 17 amino acids long. Germline loops: CDR1 SGHVS, CDR2 FQNEAQ. Here the CDR3 DNA reads TGTGCCAGCAGTATCAACAGGGGTCTTCGATTGAACACTGAAGCTTTCTTT. It specifies CASSINRGLRLNTEAFF.

Remarks on this clone: A read error may account for a junction end that differs from germline. The rearrangement uses TRBV5-1 and TRBJ2-7, with D perhaps TRBD1 (6 bases). The CDR3 sequence is 14 residues long. CDR1 and CDR2 from the germline V gene are SGHRS and YFSETQ. CDR3 in amino acids: CASSTTDSSSEQYF. The CDR3, as DNA: TGCGCCAGCAGCACGACGGACAGTTCCTCCGAGCAGTACTTC. The full variable domain, completed using reference TRBV5-1 and TRBJ2-7, is KAGVTQTPRYLIKTRGQQVTLSCSPISGHRSVSWYQQTPGQGLQFLFEYFSETQRNKGNFPGRFSGRQFSNSRSEMNVSTLELGDSALYLCASSTTDSSSEQYFGPGTRLTVT.

The chain carries TRBV25-1 and TRBJ2-3; D perhaps matches TRBD1 (5 bases). Germline V gives CDR1 MGHDK, CDR2 SYGVNS. Trimming shortened V by 2 bases and J by 5 bases, and 14 bases separated the two germline ends. The CDR3 is made up of 15 amino acids. The CDR3 loop is CASSEVRQGGDTQYF. CDR3 nucleotides: TGTGCCAGCAGTGAAGTCAGGCAGGGTGGAGATACGCAGTATTTT. The full variable domain, with the rest looked up from reference TRBV25-1 and TRBJ2-3, is EADIYQTPRYLVIGTGKKITLECSQTMGHDKMYWYQQDPGMELHLIHYSYGVNSTEKGDLSSESTVSRIRTEHFPLTLESARPSHTSQYLCASSEVRQGGDTQYFGPGTRLTVL.

This clone occurred a few times. The chain has TRBV18 and TRBJ2-3, with unresolved D. The V gene lost 2 bases and the J gene lost 2 bases, with 8 bases spanning the gap. CDR1 and CDR2 from the germline V gene are KGHSH and LQKENI. CDR3 length: 14 amino acids. The CDR3 spells CASSPRRITDTQYF. In DNA form, the CDR3 reads TGTGCCAGCTCACCAAGGAGAATCACAGATACGCAGTATTTT.

This clone has just a few counts. The rearrangement links TRBV11-2 to TRBJ2-1, with 8 bases aligning to TRBD2. V shed 4 bases, J shed 7 bases, and the junction held 9 bases outside the gene matches. This CDR3 spans 15 amino acids. Germline V gene sequence: CDR1 SGHAT, CDR2 FQNNGV. The DNA of the CDR3 is TGTGCCAGCAGCTCCCAGCGGGAGCATATTAATGAGCAGTTCTTC. It specifies CASSSQREHINEQFF.

The V call is TRBV2, the J call TRBJ2-5; D remains unclear. TRBJ2-7 matches the DNA end more closely, so the J call is doubtful. Germline CDR1 and CDR2: SNHLY and FYNNEI. The CDR3 loop spans 12 amino acids. DNA of the CDR3: TGTGCCACTCGGCCCGGGTTGTACGAGCAGTACTTC. As protein: CATRPGLYEQYF.

CDR3 DNA sequence: TGCAGCGGACAGGGGATGAACACTGAAGCTTTCTTT. It is translated as CSGQGMNTEAFF. The rearrangement joins TRBV29-1 to TRBJ1-1; TRBD1 matches 8 bases. V lost 7 bases and J lost 0; bases outside the gene matches: 1. CDR1 is SQVTM, CDR2 ANQGSEA, per germline. The CDR3 extends over 12 amino acids.

This clone occurred a few times. The chain links TRBV2 to TRBJ2-1; 9 positions agree with TRBD1. Losses at the gene ends were 9 bases for V and 0 bases for J; bases not matched to a gene: 3. CDR3 length: 14 amino acids. CDR1 and CDR2 (germline): SNHLY, FYNNEI. The CDR3: CARGTGSSYNEQFF. CDR3 sequence (DNA): TGTGCCAGGGGGACAGGGAGCTCCTACAATGAGCAGTTCTTC.

The CDR3 loop is CASSDSALRLAGGKDEQFF. CDR3 coding DNA: TGCGCCAGCAGCGACTCAGCGCTCCGACTAGCGGGAGGAAAGGATGAGCAGTTCTTC. The V call is TRBV5-1, the J call TRBJ2-1; 13 bases fit TRBD2. Germline trimming cut 4 bases from V and 8 bases from J; bases unmatched to any gene: 18. Germline V gene lookup returns CDR1 SGHRS and CDR2 YFSETQ. The CDR3 spans 19 residues.